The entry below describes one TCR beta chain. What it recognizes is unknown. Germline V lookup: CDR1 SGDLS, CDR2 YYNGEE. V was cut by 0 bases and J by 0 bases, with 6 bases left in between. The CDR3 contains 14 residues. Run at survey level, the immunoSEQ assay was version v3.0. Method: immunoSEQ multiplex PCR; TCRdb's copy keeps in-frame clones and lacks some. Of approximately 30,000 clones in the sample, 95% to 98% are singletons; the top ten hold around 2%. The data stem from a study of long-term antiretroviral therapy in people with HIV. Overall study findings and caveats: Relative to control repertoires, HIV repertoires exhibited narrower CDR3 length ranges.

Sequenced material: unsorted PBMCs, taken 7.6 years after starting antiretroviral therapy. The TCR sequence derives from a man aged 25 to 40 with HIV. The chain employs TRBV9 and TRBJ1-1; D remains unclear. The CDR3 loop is CASSVGSMNTEAFF. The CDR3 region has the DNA TGTGCCAGCAGCGTAGGCAGCATGAACACTGAAGCTTTCTTT.